This T cell receptor (beta chain) was observed in a study of a mutant IDH1 vaccine in newly diagnosed glioma. Study summary: Every participant had undergone radiotherapy, temozolomide, or both before, and most underwent both.

This clone has a single count. Its specificity is not known. Noted time point: week 5, during vaccination. In the vaccine, a single dose held 300 ug of the mutant IDH1 20-mer peptide, along with topical imiquimod. V was clipped by 0 bases and J by 2 bases, with 15 bases between them. Germline V lookup: CDR1 SGHRS, CDR2 YFSETQ. CDR3 length: 16 amino acids. Only in-frame clones appear in the TCRdb table, and some are missing; sequencing was by immunoSEQ multiplex PCR. The sample carries tens of thousands of clones, roughly 88% recorded once. The rearrangement joins TRBV5-1 to TRBJ2-7; D perhaps matches TRBD2 (6 bases). The sample in question was PBMCs, obtained from a glioma patient whose treatment included an IDH1 peptide vaccine. This receptor was obtained from a middle-aged man with glioma. The CDR3 reads CASSLGGTDNAYEQYF. CDR3 coding DNA: TGCGCCAGCAGCTTGGGTGGGACTGATAACGCCTACGAGCAGTACTTC.